This T cell receptor (beta chain) was retrieved from a study of vaccination and CD4 T cells after COVID-19. Study-level information: Cellular stimulation was performed using overlapping spike peptides derived from SARS-CoV-2, HCoV-NL63, HCoV-OC43 and HCoV-229E.

Concerning this clonotype itself: Its matching antigen is unknown.

Cultured CD4+ T cell DNA was sequenced using the Oncomine TCR Beta short-read assay. TCRdb re-derived calls from the PCR reads in MiXCR, one entry per CDR3 protein. The sample shows over 10,000 distinct CDR3 sequences, about 61% of them seen only once. Trimming took 5 bases from V and 1 from J, leaving 16 bases between them. The CDR3 is made up of 16 amino acids. Per the germline V gene, CDR1 is SEHNR and CDR2 is FQNEAQ (reference sequence). Treatment here: approximately nine-day PBMC culture with coronavirus spike peptide pools or control peptides (ViraFEST assay). This receptor was taken from a human donor who had recovered from COVID-19. This chain joins TRBV7-9 and TRBJ2-3; no reliable D call. Sequenced sample: CD4+ T cells from blood, cultured in vitro. The CDR3 region has the DNA TGTGCCAGCAGCACCCGGTTTAGTCTTGGCACAGATACGCAGTATTTT. It is translated as CASSTRFSLGTDTQYF.